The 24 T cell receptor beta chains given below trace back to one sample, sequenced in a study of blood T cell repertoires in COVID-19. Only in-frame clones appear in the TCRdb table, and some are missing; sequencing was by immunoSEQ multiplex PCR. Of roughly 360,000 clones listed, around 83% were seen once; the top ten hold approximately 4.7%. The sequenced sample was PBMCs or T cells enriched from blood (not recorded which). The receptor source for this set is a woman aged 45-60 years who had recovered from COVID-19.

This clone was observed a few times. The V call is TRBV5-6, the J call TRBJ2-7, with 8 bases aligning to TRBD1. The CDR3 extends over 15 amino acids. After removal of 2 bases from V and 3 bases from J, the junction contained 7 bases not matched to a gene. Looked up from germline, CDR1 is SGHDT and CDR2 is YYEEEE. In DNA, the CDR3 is TGTGCCAGCAGCTTTACCGGACAGGGACACTACGAGCAGTACTTC. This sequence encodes CASSFTGQGHYEQYF. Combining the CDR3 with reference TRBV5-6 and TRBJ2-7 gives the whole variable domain DAGVTQSPTHLIKTRGQQVTLRCSPKSGHDTVSWYQQALGQGPQFIFQYYEEEERQRGNFPDRFSGHQFPNYSSELNVNALLLGDSALYLCASSFTGQGHYEQYFGPGTRLTVT.

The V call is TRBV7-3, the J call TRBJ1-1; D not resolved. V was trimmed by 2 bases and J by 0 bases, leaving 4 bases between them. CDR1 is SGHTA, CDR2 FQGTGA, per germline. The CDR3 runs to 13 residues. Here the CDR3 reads CASSLLMNTEAFF. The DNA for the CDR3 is TGTGCCAGCAGCTTACTTATGAACACTGAAGCTTTCTTT.

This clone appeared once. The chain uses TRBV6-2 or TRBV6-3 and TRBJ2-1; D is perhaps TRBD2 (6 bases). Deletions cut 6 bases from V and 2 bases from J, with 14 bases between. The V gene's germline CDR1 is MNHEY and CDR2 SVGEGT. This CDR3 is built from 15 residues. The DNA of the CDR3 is TGTGCCAGCAGCTCGCGGGGTACAACCTACAATGAGCAGTTCTTC. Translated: CASSSRGTTYNEQFF.

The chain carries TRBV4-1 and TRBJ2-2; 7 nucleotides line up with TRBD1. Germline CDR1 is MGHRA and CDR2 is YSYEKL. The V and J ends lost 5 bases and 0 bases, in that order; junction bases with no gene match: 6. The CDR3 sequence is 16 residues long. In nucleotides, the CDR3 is TGCGCCAGCAGCTCAACAGGGGCCCCGAACACCGGGGAGCTGTTTTTT. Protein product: CASSSTGAPNTGELFF.

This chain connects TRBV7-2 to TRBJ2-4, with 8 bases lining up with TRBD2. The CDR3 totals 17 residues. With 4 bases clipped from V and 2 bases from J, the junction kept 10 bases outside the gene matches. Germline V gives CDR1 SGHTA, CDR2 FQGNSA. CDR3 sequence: CASSYATGGRSKNIQYF. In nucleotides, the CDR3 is TGTGCCAGCAGCTACGCAACGGGGGGGCGGTCCAAAAACATTCAGTACTTC.

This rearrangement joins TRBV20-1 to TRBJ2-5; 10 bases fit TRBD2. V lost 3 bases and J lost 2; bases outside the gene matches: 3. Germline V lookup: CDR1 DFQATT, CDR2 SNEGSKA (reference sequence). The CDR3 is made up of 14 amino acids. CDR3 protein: CSASRTSGQETQYF. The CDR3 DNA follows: TGCAGTGCTAGTAGGACTAGCGGTCAAGAGACCCAGTACTTC.

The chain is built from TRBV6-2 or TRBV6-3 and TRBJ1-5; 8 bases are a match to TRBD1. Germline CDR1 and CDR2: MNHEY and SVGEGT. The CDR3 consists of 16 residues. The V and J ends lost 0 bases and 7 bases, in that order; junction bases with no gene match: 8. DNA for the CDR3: TGTGCCAGCAGTTACTCGGTAGCAGGGGGCACGCAGCCCCAGCATTTT. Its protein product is CASSYSVAGGTQPQHF.

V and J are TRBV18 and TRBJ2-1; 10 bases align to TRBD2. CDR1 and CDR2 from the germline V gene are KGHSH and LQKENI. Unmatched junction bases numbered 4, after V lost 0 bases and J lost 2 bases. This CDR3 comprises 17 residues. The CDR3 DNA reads TGTGCCAGCTCACCACCGGCTAGCGGGAGTACCTACAATGAGCAGTTCTTC. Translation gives CASSPPASGSTYNEQFF.

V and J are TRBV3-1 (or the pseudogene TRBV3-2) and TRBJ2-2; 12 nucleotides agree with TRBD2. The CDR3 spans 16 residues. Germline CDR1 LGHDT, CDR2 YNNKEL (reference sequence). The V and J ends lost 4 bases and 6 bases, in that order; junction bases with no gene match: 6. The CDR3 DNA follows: TGTGCCAGCAGCCCGGGACTAGCGGGTAGACCCGGGGAGCTGTTTTTT. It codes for CASSPGLAGRPGELFF.

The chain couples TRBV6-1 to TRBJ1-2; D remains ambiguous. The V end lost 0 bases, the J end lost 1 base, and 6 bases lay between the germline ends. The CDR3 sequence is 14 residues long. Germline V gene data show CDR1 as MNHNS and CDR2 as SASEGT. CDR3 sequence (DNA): TGTGCCAGCAGTGAAGCGGACTTTAACTATGGCTACACCTTC. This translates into CASSEADFNYGYTF.

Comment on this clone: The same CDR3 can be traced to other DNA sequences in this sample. CDR3 protein: CSAAQGNEQYF. The CDR3 DNA reads TGCAGTGCGGCACAGGGTAACGAGCAGTACTTC. This sequence joins TRBV20-1 and TRBJ2-7; TRBD1 might be the D (6 bases). The V end lost 6 bases, the J end lost 5 bases, and 11 bases lay between the germline ends. Germline V gene data show CDR1 as DFQATT and CDR2 as SNEGSKA (reference sequence). The CDR3 is 11 residues long.

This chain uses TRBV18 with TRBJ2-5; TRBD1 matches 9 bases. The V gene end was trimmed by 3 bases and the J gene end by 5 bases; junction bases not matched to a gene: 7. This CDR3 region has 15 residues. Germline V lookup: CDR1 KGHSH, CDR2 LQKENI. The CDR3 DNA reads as TGTGCCAGCTCACCCGCGGGACAGGGCGGCGAGACCCAGTACTTC. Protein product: CASSPAGQGGETQYF.

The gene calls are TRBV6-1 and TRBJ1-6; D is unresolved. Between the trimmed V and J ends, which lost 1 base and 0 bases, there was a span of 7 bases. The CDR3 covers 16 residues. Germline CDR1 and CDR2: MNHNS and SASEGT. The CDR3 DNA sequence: TGTGCCAGCAGTGAAGAAGTCAGCTCCTATAATTCACCCCTCCACTTT. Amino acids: CASSEEVSSYNSPLHF.

CDR3 DNA: TGTGCCATCAGTCGGGGGGGGCAGCCCCAGCATTTT. Its translation is CAISRGGQPQHF. The J gene is TRBJ1-5, the V gene TRBV10-3, with D tentatively TRBD1 (5 bases). Trimming cost V 5 bases and J 7 bases, with 9 bases left between them. CDR1 is ENHRY and CDR2 is SYGVKD in the germline V gene. The CDR3 contains 12 residues.

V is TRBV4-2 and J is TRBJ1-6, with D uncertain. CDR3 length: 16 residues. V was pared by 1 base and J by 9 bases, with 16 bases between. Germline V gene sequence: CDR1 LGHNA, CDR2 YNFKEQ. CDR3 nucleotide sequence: TGTGCCAGCAGCCAAGCTAACGGTCTAAGCGGTTCACCCCTCCACTTT. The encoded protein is CASSQANGLSGSPLHF.

CDR3 DNA sequence: TGTGCCAGCAGCTTACCAGGGGTGTACCAAGAGACCCAGTACTTC. This translates into CASSLPGVYQETQYF. The chain couples TRBV7-6 to TRBJ2-5, with a tentative D call TRBD1 (6 bases). CDR3 length equals 15 residues. With 2 bases removed from V and 0 bases from J, the gap between germline ends came to 10 bases. Germline values: CDR1 SGHVS, CDR2 FNYEAQ.

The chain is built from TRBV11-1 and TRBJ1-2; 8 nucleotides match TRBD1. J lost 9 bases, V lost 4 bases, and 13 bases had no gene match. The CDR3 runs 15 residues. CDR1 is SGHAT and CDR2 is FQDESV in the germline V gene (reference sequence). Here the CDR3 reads CASSSGQGRFERYTF. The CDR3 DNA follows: TGTGCCAGCAGCTCAGGACAGGGTAGATTCGAACGCTACACCTTC.

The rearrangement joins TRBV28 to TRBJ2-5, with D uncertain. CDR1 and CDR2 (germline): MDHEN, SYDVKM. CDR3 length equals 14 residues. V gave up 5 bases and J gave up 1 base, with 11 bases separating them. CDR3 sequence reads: CASSPPRGQETQYF. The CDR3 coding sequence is TGTGCCAGCAGTCCCCCGAGAGGCCAAGAGACCCAGTACTTC.

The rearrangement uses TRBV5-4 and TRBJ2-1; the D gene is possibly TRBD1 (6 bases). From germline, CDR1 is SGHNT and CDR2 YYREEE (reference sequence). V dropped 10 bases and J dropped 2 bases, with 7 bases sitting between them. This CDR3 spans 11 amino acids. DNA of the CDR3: TGTGCCTGGACAGCCTACAATGAGCAGTTCTTC. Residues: CAWTAYNEQFF.

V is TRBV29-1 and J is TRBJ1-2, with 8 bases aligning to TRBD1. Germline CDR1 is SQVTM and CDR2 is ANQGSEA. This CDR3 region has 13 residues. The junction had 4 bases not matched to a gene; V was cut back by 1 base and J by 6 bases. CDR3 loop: CSVEGDRGDGYTF. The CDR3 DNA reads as TGCAGCGTTGAAGGCGACAGGGGCGATGGCTACACCTTC.

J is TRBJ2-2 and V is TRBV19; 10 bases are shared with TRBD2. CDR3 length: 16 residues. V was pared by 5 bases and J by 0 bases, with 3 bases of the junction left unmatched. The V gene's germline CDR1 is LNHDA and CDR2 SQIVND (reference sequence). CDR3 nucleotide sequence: TGTGCCAGTAGTTTCCTAGCGGGGGCGAACACCGGGGAGCTGTTTTTT. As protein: CASSFLAGANTGELFF.

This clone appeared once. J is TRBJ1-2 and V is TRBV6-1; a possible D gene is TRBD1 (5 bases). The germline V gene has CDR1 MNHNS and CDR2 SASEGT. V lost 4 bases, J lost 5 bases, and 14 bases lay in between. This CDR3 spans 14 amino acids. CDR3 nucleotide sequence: TGTGCCAGCAGTGGATTCCAGGGAGGGTATGGCTACACCTTC. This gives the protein CASSGFQGGYGYTF.

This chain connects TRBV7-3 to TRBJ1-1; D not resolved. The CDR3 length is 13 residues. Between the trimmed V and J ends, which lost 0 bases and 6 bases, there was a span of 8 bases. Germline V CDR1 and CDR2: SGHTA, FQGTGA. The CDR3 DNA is TGTGCCAGCAGCTTAACGTTGAGAGCTGAAGCTTTCTTT. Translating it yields CASSLTLRAEAFF.

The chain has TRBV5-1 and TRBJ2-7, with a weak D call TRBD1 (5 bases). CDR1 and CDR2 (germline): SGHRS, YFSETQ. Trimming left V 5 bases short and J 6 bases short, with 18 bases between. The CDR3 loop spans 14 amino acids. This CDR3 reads CASRGELLPPEQYF. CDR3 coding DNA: TGCGCCAGCAGAGGGGAACTCCTCCCGCCCGAGCAGTACTTC.